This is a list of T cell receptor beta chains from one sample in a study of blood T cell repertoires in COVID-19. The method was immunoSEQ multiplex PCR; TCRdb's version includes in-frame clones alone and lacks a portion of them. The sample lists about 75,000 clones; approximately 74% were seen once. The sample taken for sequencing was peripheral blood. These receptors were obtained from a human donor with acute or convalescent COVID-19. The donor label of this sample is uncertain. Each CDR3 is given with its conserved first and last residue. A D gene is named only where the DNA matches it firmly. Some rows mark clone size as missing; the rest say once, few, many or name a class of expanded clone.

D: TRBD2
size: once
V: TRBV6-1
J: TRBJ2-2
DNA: TGTGCCAGCAGTGACGGACTAGCGCCCGGGGAGCTGTTTTTT
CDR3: CASSDGLAPGELFF

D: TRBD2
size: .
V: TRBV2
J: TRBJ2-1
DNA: TGTGCCAGCAGTCCAGTAGCGGGAGTTAATGAGCAGTTCTTC
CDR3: CASSPVAGVNEQFF

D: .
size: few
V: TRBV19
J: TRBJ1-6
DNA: TGTGCCAGTAGTATCGCACAGGGAGACTCCTATAATTCACCCCTCCACTTT
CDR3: CASSIAQGDSYNSPLHF

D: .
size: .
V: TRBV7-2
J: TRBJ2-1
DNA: TGTGCCAGCAGCAGGCGGCAGGGAACCTACAATGAGCAGTTCTTC
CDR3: CASSRRQGTYNEQFF

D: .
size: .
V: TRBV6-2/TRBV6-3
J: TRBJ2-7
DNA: TGTGCCAGCAGTCCCGAACTAGTCTCTGACGAGCAGTACTTC
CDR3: CASSPELVSDEQYF

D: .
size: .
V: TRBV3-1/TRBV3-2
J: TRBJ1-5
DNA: TGTGCCAGCAGCCACCAGGGGAATCAGCCCCAGCATTTT
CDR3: CASSHQGNQPQHF

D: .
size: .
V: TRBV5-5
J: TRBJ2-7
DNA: TGTGCCAGCAGCTTAGGGGCCCTTGGCTACGAGCAGTACTTC
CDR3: CASSLGALGYEQYF

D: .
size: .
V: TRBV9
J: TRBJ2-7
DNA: TGTGCCAGCAGCGTAGAGGCAAGCGGGTTCTACGAGCAGTACTTC
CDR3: CASSVEASGFYEQYF

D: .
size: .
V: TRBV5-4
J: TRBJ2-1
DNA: TGTGCCAGCAGCCTGTTAGGGGGTAGGGATGAGCAGTTCTTC
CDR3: CASSLLGGRDEQFF

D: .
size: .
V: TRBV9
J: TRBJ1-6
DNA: TGTGCCAGCAGCGTAGGGGCCAACTCCTATAATTCACCCCTCCACTTT
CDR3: CASSVGANSYNSPLHF

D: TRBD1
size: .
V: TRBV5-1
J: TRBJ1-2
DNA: TGCGCCAGCAGCTTGGTCGGACAGGGGGAAGACTATGGCTACACCTTC
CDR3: CASSLVGQGEDYGYTF

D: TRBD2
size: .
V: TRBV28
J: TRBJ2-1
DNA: TGTGCCAGCATCGACGGGGGGGGAGACTACAATGAGCAGTTCTTC
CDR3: CASIDGGGDYNEQFF

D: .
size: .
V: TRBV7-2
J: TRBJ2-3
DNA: TGTGCCAGCAGTCGCGGAAGTAACACAGATACGCAGTATTTT
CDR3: CASSRGSNTDTQYF

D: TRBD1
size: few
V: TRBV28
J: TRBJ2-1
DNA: TGTGCCAGCAGTAGACAGGGTTACAATGAGCAGTTCTTC
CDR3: CASSRQGYNEQFF

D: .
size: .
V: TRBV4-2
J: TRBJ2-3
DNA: TGTGCCAGCAGCCCACCTGACGAACGACTTGAGGTGAGGGCGCTGCAGGATACGCAGTATTTT
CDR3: CASSPPDERLEVRALQDTQYF

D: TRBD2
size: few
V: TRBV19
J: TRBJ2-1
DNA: TGTGCCAGTAGTATTACTAGCGGGGTGGGCAATGAGCAGTTCTTC
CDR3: CASSITSGVGNEQFF

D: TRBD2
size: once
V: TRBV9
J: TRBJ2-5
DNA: TGTGCCAGCAGCCCAAGACTCGCGGGGGGGGTGGAGACCCAGTACTTC
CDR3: CASSPRLAGGVETQYF

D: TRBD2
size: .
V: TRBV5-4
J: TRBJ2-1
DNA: TGTGCCAGCAGCCATTTTGGACTAGCTCCCGCCTATGAGCAGTTCTTC
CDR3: CASSHFGLAPAYEQFF

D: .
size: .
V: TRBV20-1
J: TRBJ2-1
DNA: TGCAGTGCTAGTAGGGCAGCGGAGGACAATGAGCAGTTCTTC
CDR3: CSASRAAEDNEQFF

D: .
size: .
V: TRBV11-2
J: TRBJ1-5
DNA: TGTGCCAGCAGCTTACAGGGGTTCAATCAGCCCCAGCATTTT
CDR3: CASSLQGFNQPQHF

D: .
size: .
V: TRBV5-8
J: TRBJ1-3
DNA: TGTGCCAGCGGTGGCAGGGCTGGAAACACCATATATTTT
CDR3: CASGGRAGNTIYF

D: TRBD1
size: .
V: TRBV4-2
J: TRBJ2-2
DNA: TGTGCCAGCAGCCAAGGGTCCAACGTGGGACAGTTAAACACCGGGGAGCTGTTTTTT
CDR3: CASSQGSNVGQLNTGELFF